This T cell receptor beta chain was identified in a study of T cells in Graves' hyperthyroidism and ophthalmopathy. Study observations and caveats: Most thyroid clonotypes with frequency above 0.001 were detected in blood. Median prediction lead before ophthalmopathy onset was 6.5 months with the model.

TCR beta CDR3 sequences were amplified from RNA transcripts. Initially, a first-round RT-PCR of the TCR CDR3 employed the HTBI primer set. Via MiXCR, TCRdb re-called the multiplex PCR reads, giving one row per CDR3 protein. The sample includes a few hundred thousand distinct CDR3 sequences, about 43% seen only once; the top ten take around 7.7%. On this clonotype itself: Its target is not known. Since a much larger clone is just one base distant, this may be a read error.

Pregnant or lactating patients were excluded, as were those with uncontrolled infection or other autoimmune disease. This sequence originates from a woman aged 18-29 years with Graves' hyperthyroidism. The sample taken for sequencing was peripheral blood or thyroid tissue (not recorded which).

CDR3 sequence (DNA): TGTGCCAGCAGTGACGGGTTCAATCAGCCCCAGCATTTT. This gives the protein CASSDGFNQPQHF. This chain uses TRBV6-6 with TRBJ1-5; D remains unclear. In germline, CDR1 is MNHNY, CDR2 SVGAGI (reference sequence). Between the trimmed V and J ends, which lost 5 bases and 3 bases, there was a span of 8 bases. The CDR3 contains 13 residues.